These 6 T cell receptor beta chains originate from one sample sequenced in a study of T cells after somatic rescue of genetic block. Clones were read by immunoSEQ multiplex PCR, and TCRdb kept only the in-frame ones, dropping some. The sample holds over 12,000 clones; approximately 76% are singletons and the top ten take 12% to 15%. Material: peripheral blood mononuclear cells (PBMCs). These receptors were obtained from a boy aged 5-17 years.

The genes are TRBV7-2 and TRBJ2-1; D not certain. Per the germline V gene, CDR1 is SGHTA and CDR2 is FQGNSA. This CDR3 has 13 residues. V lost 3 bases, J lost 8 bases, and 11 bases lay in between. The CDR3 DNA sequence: TGTGCCAGCAGCTTCGGCCGACACGATGAGCAGTTCTTC. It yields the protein CASSFGRHDEQFF. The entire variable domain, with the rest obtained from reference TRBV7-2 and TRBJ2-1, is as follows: GAGVSQSPSNKVTEKGKDVELRCDPISGHTALYWYRQSLGQGLEFLIYFQGNSAPDKSGLPSDRFSAERTGGSVSTLTIQRTQQEDSAVYLCASSFGRHDEQFFGPGTRLTVL.

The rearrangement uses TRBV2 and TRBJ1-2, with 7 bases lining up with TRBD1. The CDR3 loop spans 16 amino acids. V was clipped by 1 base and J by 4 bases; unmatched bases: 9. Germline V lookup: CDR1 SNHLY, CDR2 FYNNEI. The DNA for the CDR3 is TGTGCCAGCAGTGAAGGTACCGGGACAGCACTCTATGGCTACACCTTC. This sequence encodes CASSEGTGTALYGYTF.

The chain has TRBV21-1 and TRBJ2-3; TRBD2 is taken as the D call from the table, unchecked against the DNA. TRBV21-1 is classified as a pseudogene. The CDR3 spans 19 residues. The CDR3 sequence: CASSAPVGLAGASTDTQYF. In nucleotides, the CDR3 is TGTGCCAGCAGCGCTCCTGTGGGACTAGCGGGCGCCAGCACAGATACGCAGTATTTT.

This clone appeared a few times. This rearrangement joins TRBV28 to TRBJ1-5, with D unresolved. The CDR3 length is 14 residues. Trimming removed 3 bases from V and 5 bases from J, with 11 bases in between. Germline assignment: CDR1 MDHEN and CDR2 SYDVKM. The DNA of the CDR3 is TGTGCCAGCAGTTTTGTGGGGTTCGATCAGCCCCAGCATTTT. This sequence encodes CASSFVGFDQPQHF.

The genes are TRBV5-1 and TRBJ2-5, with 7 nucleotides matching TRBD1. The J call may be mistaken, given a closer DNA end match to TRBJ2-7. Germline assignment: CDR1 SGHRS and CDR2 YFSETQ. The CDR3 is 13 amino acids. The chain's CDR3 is CASSLPGGYEQYF. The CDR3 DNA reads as TGCGCCAGCAGCTTGCCAGGGGGCTACGAGCAGTACTTC.

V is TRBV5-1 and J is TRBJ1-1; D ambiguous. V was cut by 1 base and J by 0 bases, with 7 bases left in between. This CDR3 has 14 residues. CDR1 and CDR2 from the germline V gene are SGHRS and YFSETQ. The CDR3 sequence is CASSLRVLNTEAFF. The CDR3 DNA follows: TGCGCCAGCAGCTTGAGGGTTTTGAACACTGAAGCTTTCTTT.